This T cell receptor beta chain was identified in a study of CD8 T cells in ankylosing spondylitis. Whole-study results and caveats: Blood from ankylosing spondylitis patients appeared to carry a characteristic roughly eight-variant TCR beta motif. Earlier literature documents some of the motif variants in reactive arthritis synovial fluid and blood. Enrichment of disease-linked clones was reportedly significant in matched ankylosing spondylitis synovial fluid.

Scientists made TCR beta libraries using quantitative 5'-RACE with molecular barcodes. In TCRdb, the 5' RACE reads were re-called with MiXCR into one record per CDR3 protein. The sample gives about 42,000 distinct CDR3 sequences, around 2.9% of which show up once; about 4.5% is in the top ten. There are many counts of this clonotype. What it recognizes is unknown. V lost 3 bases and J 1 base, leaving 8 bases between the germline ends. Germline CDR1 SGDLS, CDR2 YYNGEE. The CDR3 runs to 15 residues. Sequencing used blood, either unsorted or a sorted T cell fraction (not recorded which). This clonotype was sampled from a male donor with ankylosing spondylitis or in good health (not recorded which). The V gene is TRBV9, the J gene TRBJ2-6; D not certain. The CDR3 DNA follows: TGTGCCAGCAGCGAGACAAATTCTGGGGCCAACGTCCTGACTTTC. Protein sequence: CASSETNSGANVLTF.